The 32 T cell receptor beta chains listed next were all sequenced from one sample in a study of shared clonotypes between healthy human individuals. Data came from immunoSEQ multiplex PCR; TCRdb stores just in-frame clones and leaves some out. In the table there are some 550,000 clones, 95% to 98% of which are singletons. Sequencing input: naive CD4+ T cells sorted from blood. Stated subset: CD45RA+ positively selected. The receptors stem from a woman aged 25 to 39 in good health.

This chain links TRBV15 with TRBJ2-7; D gene uncertain. With 8 bases removed from V and 5 bases from J, the gap between germline ends came to 7 bases. The germline gives CDR1 LNHNV, CDR2 YYDKDF (reference sequence). The CDR3 has 10 residues. The CDR3 coding sequence is TGTGCCACCTTTTACCACGAGCAGTACTTC. Amino acids: CATFYHEQYF.

About this clone: Germline is not matched at one junction end, which may reflect a read error. The gene calls are TRBV18 and TRBJ1-1; 9 bases are a match to TRBD1. CDR3 length: 15 amino acids. Germline-derived CDR1 and CDR2 are KGHSH and LQKENI. Here the CDR3 reads CASSPRTGAATEAFF. CDR3 DNA: TGTGCCAGCTCTCCACGGACAGGGGCGGCCACTGAAGCTTTCTTT.

The chain couples TRBV27 to TRBJ1-1; TRBD1 matches at 8 bases. J was trimmed by 5 bases and V by 6 bases; bases with no gene match: 11. The germline CDR1 and CDR2 sequences are MNHEY and SMNVEV (reference sequence). This CDR3 spans 15 amino acids. The CDR3 loop is CASSPAQGARTEAFF. The CDR3 region has the DNA TGTGCCAGCAGCCCCGCGCAGGGGGCGAGGACTGAAGCTTTCTTT.

The genes are TRBV19 and TRBJ2-1; D possibly corresponds to TRBD2 (6 bases). The CDR3 runs 15 residues. The germline V gene has CDR1 LNHDA and CDR2 SQIVND (reference sequence). V was clipped by 9 bases and J by 4 bases, with 19 bases between them. The CDR3 bases are TGTGCCAGCCGCCTGGGAGGCGTGGGATACAATGAGCAGTTCTTC. Translated: CASRLGGVGYNEQFF.

The CDR3 bases are TGTGCCAGTAGTATAGTTACTAGCGGGAGGGTATCCGGAGAGACCCAGTACTTC. It specifies CASSIVTSGRVSGETQYF. The V gene is TRBV19, the J gene TRBJ2-5; 13 nucleotides agree with TRBD2. CDR3 size: 18 residues. V shed 1 base, J shed 4 bases, and the junction held 9 bases outside the gene matches. The germline CDR1 and CDR2 sequences are LNHDA and SQIVND (reference sequence). Based on the CDR3 plus reference TRBV19 and TRBJ2-5, the full variable domain is DGGITQSPKYLFRKEGQNVTLSCEQNLNHDAMYWYRQDPGQGLRLIYYSQIVNDFQKGDIAEGYSVSREKKESFPLTVTSAQKNPTAFYLCASSIVTSGRVSGETQYFGPGTRLLVL.

CDR3 loop: CASSSPDRFFTTEAFF. In DNA, the CDR3 is TGTGCCAGTAGTAGCCCGGACAGGTTCTTTACGACTGAAGCTTTCTTT. The chain recombines TRBV19 with TRBJ1-1; 7 bases are a match to TRBD1. The germline CDR1 and CDR2 sequences are LNHDA and SQIVND (reference sequence). The J segment lost 5 bases and the V segment lost 4 bases, leaving 13 bases of the junction unmatched. This CDR3 is 16 amino acids long.

This sequence joins TRBV28 and TRBJ1-5; no clear D gene. V dropped 6 bases and J dropped 7 bases, with 10 bases sitting between them. The CDR3 has 12 residues. Per germline, CDR1 MDHEN and CDR2 SYDVKM. The CDR3 spells CASRELGQPQHF. The CDR3 coding sequence is TGTGCCAGCAGGGAACTTGGGCAGCCCCAGCATTTT.

The chain couples TRBV10-1 to TRBJ1-1, with unresolved D. Trimming took 4 bases from V and 1 from J, leaving 4 bases between them. The CDR3 has 12 residues. From germline, CDR1 is WNHNN and CDR2 SYGVQD (reference sequence). This chain's CDR3 is CASSAPNTEAFF. The CDR3 region has the DNA TGCGCCAGCAGTGCCCCGAACACTGAAGCTTTCTTT.

V usage is TRBV10-3 and J usage is TRBJ1-1, with TRBD1 as a possible D gene (6 bases). In germline, CDR1 is ENHRY, CDR2 SYGVKD. V was trimmed by 0 bases and J by 6 bases, leaving 8 bases between them. This CDR3 has 13 amino acids. CDR3 bases: TGTGCCATCAGTGAGTCGAGACAGGCTGAAGCTTTCTTT. As protein: CAISESRQAEAFF.

The J gene is TRBJ2-5, the V gene TRBV18; a possible D gene is TRBD2 (5 bases). The germline V and J ends were trimmed by 2 bases and 2 bases, with 12 bases remaining between them. The CDR3 has 15 amino acids. Germline V gene data show CDR1 as KGHSH and CDR2 as LQKENI. In nucleotides, the CDR3 is TGTGCCAGCTCACCATTTCGGGGTGGGCAAGAGACCCAGTACTTC. Translated, it gives CASSPFRGGQETQYF.

This clone was seen just once. The chain combines TRBV18 with TRBJ2-7, with 12 bases aligning to TRBD1. Germline V gives CDR1 KGHSH, CDR2 LQKENI. The CDR3 extends over 15 amino acids. V was pared by 6 bases and J by 5 bases, with 8 bases of the junction left unmatched. The CDR3 sequence is CASSIWGQGADEQYF. As DNA, the CDR3 is TGTGCCAGCTCCATTTGGGGACAGGGGGCTGACGAGCAGTACTTC.

The chain combines TRBV6-1 with TRBJ2-3; D perhaps matches TRBD1 (5 bases). Trimming removed 7 bases at V and 0 bases at J, with 14 bases between. The germline gives CDR1 MNHNS, CDR2 SASEGT. The CDR3 length is 15 residues. CDR3 sequence: CASNFQGMSTDTQYF. CDR3 nucleotides: TGTGCCAGCAATTTTCAGGGTATGAGCACAGATACGCAGTATTTT.

The gene calls are TRBV4-1 and TRBJ2-3, with unresolved D. The CDR3 runs 16 residues. V was trimmed by 4 bases and J by 0 bases, leaving 14 bases between them. Germline V gene sequence: CDR1 MGHRA, CDR2 YSYEKL. The CDR3 DNA reads as TGCGCCAGCAGCCCCGGAATAGTTGGTAGCACAGATACGCAGTATTTT. It encodes CASSPGIVGSTDTQYF.

V gene TRBV2 combines with J gene TRBJ2-2, with TRBD2 as a possible D gene (6 bases). CDR1 is SNHLY, CDR2 FYNNEI, per germline. The V and J ends lost 3 bases and 2 bases respectively, with 13 bases between them. This CDR3 contains 16 residues. The CDR3 DNA reads TGTGCCAGCAGTGAGGTGGGGGGAGAAAACACCGGGGAGCTGTTTTTT. It is translated as CASSEVGGENTGELFF.

The chain joins TRBV18 to TRBJ2-2, with D possibly being TRBD2 (5 bases). Germline CDR1 KGHSH, CDR2 LQKENI. V gave up 2 bases and J gave up 1 base, with 11 bases separating them. CDR3 length equals 16 residues. The CDR3 DNA reads TGTGCCAGCTCACCAACTCAGCGGAAGAACACCGGGGAGCTGTTTTTT. It yields the protein CASSPTQRKNTGELFF.

The CDR3 nucleotides read TGTGCCAGCAGCTCCCCAATTGGGACTTGGAAATACAATGAGCAGTTCTTC. Translated: CASSSPIGTWKYNEQFF. V and J are TRBV7-9 and TRBJ2-1, with a tentative D call TRBD2 (6 bases). The CDR3 consists of 17 residues. Trimming shortened V by 4 bases and J by 4 bases, and 20 bases separated the two germline ends. CDR1 and CDR2 (germline): SEHNR, FQNEAQ (reference sequence). The full variable domain, with the rest looked up from reference TRBV7-9 and TRBJ2-1, is DTGVSQNPRHKITKRGQNVTFRCDPISEHNRLYWYRQTLGQGPEFLTYFQNEAQLEKSRLLSDRFSAERPKGSFSTLEIQRTEQGDSAMYLCASSSPIGTWKYNEQFFGPGTRLTVL.

This sequence joins TRBV2 and TRBJ2-4; 12 nucleotides align to TRBD2. The CDR3 consists of 13 residues. CDR1 is SNHLY, CDR2 FYNNEI, per germline. V gave up 5 bases and J gave up 9 bases; unmatched junction bases: 2. The CDR3 here is CASSPGLAGIQYF. DNA for the CDR3: TGTGCCAGCAGTCCGGGACTAGCGGGCATTCAGTACTTC.

The V and J genes are TRBV5-1 and TRBJ1-6; D gene uncertain. V was pared by 4 bases and J by 7 bases, with 9 bases between. The CDR3 consists of 13 residues. Germline V CDR1 and CDR2: SGHRS, YFSETQ. For the CDR3, the DNA is TGCGCCAGCAGCCAAAACAACAATTCACCCCTCCACTTT. Encoded protein: CASSQNNNSPLHF.

The chain recombines TRBV18 with TRBJ2-7; perhaps TRBD1 as D (6 bases). Germline V gene lookup returns CDR1 KGHSH and CDR2 LQKENI. Trimming removed 0 bases from V and 5 bases from J, with 8 bases in between. The length of the CDR3 is 13 residues. The CDR3: CASSPPNRDEQYF. In DNA, the CDR3 is TGTGCCAGCTCACCACCGAACAGGGACGAGCAGTACTTC.

V and J are TRBV29-1 and TRBJ2-1, with D perhaps matching TRBD2 (6 bases). Germline V gives CDR1 SQVTM, CDR2 ANQGSEA. The CDR3 loop spans 19 amino acids. The V end was cut by 1 base, the J end by 0 bases, with 22 bases between. The DNA of the CDR3 is TGCAGCGTTGAAGGCCGGGACTTCGCCCACTATAGCTCCTACAATGAGCAGTTCTTC. This sequence encodes CSVEGRDFAHYSSYNEQFF.

The table lists this clone with a count of one. CDR3 coding DNA: TGCGCCAGCACCCACAGGGGCGGCACCGGGGAGCTGTTTTTT. Translated, it gives CASTHRGGTGELFF. The chain recombines TRBV5-1 with TRBJ2-2, with 7 bases identical to TRBD1. The germline CDR1 and CDR2 sequences are SGHRS and YFSETQ. The ends lost 6 bases at V and 4 bases at J; junction bases unmatched: 6. The CDR3 runs 14 residues.

The chain has TRBV28 and TRBJ2-7; no definite D call. Germline loops: CDR1 MDHEN, CDR2 SYDVKM. The CDR3 is made up of 10 amino acids. V lost 8 bases, J lost 4 bases, and 6 bases lay in between. CDR3 coding DNA: TGTGCCAGCGGGTGGTACGAGCAGTACTTC. Its translation: CASGWYEQYF. Using reference TRBV28 and TRBJ2-7 for the parts outside the CDR3, the full variable domain is DVKVTQSSRYLVKRTGEKVFLECVQDMDHENMFWYRQDPGLGLRLIYFSYDVKMKEKGDIPEGYSVSREKKERFSLILESASTNQTSMYLCASGWYEQYFGPGTRLTVT.

This chain uses TRBV29-1 with TRBJ2-1; D remains ambiguous. CDR3 size: 12 residues. Trimming left V 1 base short and J 13 bases short, with 14 bases between. The germline CDR1 and CDR2 sequences are SQVTM and ANQGSEA. The CDR3 sequence is CSVEANRSPQFF. The CDR3 DNA follows: TGCAGCGTTGAAGCAAATCGGAGCCCTCAGTTCTTC.

The chain carries TRBV21-1 and TRBJ2-1; TRBD2 is the table's D call, not checked against the DNA. TRBV21-1 is flagged as a pseudogene. The CDR3 extends over 16 amino acids. CDR3 nucleotide sequence: TGTGCCAGCCGCGACCCGCGGGGGTATTCCTACAATGAGCAGTTCTTC. It is translated as CASRDPRGYSYNEQFF.

V and J are TRBV5-4 and TRBJ1-1; no firm D call. In germline, CDR1 is SGHNT, CDR2 YYREEE (reference sequence). The V and J ends lost 0 bases and 1 base respectively, with 10 bases between them. The CDR3 loop spans 15 amino acids. CDR3: CASSLGVPANTEAFF. The CDR3 region has the DNA TGTGCCAGCAGCTTGGGGGTCCCCGCGAACACTGAAGCTTTCTTT.

The gene calls are TRBV25-1 and TRBJ2-5; D gene uncertain. Germline CDR1 reads MGHDK; CDR2 reads SYGVNS. Trimming left V 3 bases short and J 3 bases short, with 8 bases between. The CDR3 extends over 13 amino acids. The CDR3: CASSEVTKETQYF. As DNA, the CDR3 is TGTGCCAGCAGTGAGGTCACAAAAGAGACCCAGTACTTC.

This rearrangement joins TRBV14 to TRBJ2-1; D may be TRBD1 or TRBD2 (5 bases each). The CDR3 length is 15 residues. The ends were cut back, 1 base at V and 13 bases at J, with 20 bases in the middle. Germline V gene data show CDR1 as SGHDN and CDR2 as FVKESK. The DNA for the CDR3 is TGTGCCAGCAGCCAAGGGGGGATCCAGCCTGGCCCACAGTTCTTC. Translating it yields CASSQGGIQPGPQFF.

The rearrangement links TRBV19 to TRBJ2-7; TRBD1 matches at 7 bases. In germline, CDR1 is LNHDA, CDR2 SQIVND (reference sequence). The CDR3 runs 14 residues. After removal of 5 bases from V and 2 bases from J, the junction contained 6 bases not matched to a gene. Here the CDR3 reads CASSSDRLTYEQYF. CDR3 DNA: TGTGCCAGTAGTTCGGACAGGTTAACCTACGAGCAGTACTTC.

The chain couples TRBV5-1 to TRBJ2-3; perhaps TRBD2 as D (6 bases). Trimming pared 2 bases from V and 3 bases from J, leaving 16 bases between. The germline CDR1 and CDR2 sequences are SGHRS and YFSETQ. The CDR3 has 16 amino acids. The CDR3 bases are TGCGCCAGCAGCTTCGGGAGTCGGTGGTTTACAGATACGCAGTATTTT. Its translation: CASSFGSRWFTDTQYF.

The V call is TRBV21-1, the J call TRBJ2-7; the D call TRBD1 from the table was never checked on the DNA. TRBV21-1 is termed a pseudogene. This CDR3 is built from 19 residues. In DNA, the CDR3 is TGTGCCAGCAGCAAAAACCCCTCAACCGACAGGGTGGTTCCGTACGAGCAGTACTTC. Its protein is CASSKNPSTDRVVPYEQYF.

V gene TRBV19 combines with J gene TRBJ2-1, with 7 bases that match TRBD2. CDR1 LNHDA and CDR2 SQIVND come from the germline V gene (reference sequence). The CDR3 is 15 amino acids. V was clipped by 3 bases and J by 4 bases; unmatched bases: 6. The CDR3 loop is CASSISLAEYNEQFF. In nucleotides, the CDR3 is TGTGCCAGTAGTATTAGTCTAGCGGAATACAATGAGCAGTTCTTC.

CDR3 bases: TGTGCCAGCACCCCAACGGGACGGTCGAACACCGGGGAGCTGTTTTTT. Translating it yields CASTPTGRSNTGELFF. V is TRBV27 and J is TRBJ2-2; either TRBD1 or TRBD2 may fit D (5 bases each). Trimming stripped 7 bases from V and 0 bases from J, with 15 bases between. The CDR3 covers 16 residues. Germline V gene lookup returns CDR1 MNHEY and CDR2 SMNVEV (reference sequence).